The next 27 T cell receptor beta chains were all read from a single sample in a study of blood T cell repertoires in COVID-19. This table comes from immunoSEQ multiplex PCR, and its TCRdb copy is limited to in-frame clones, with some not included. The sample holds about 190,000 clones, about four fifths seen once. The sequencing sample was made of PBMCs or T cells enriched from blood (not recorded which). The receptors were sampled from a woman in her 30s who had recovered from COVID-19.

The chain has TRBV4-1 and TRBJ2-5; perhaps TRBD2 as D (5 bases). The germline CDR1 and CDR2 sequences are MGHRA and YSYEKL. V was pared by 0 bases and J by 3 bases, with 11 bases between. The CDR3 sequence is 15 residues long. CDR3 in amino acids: CASSQDLSGKETQYF. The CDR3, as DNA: TGCGCCAGCAGCCAAGATCTGTCGGGGAAAGAGACCCAGTACTTC.

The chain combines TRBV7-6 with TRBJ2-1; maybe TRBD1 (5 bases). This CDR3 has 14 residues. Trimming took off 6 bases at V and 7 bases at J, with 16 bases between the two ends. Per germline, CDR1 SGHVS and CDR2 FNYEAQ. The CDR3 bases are TGTGCCAGCAGTCTGGGGCAGGGCCGGAATGAGCAGTTCTTC. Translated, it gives CASSLGQGRNEQFF.

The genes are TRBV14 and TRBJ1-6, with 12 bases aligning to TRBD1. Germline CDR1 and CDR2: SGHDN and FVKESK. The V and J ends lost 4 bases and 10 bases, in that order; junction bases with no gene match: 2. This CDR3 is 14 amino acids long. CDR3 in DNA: TGTGCCAGCAGCCGGGGGACAGGGGGCTCACCCCTCCACTTT. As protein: CASSRGTGGSPLHF.

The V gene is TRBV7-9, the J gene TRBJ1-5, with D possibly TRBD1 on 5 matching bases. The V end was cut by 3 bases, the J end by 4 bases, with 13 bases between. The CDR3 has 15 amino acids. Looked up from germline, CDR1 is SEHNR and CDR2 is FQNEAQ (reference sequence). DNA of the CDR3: TGTGCCAGCAGCTTCGCGTCGGCAGGGAATCAGCCCCAGCATTTT. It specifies CASSFASAGNQPQHF.

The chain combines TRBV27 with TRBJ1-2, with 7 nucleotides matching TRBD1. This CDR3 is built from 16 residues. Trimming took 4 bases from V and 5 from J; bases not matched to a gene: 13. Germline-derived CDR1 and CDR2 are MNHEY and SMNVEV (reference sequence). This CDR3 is CASSYHRGRGYYGYTF. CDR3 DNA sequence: TGTGCCAGCAGTTACCACCGAGGCAGGGGGTATTATGGCTACACCTTC.

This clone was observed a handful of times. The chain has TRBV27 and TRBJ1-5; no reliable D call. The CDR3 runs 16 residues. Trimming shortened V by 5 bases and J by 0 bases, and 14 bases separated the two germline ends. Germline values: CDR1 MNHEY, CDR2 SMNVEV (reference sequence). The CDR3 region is CASSPRTPYSNQPQHF. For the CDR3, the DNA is TGTGCCAGCAGTCCCCGGACTCCATATAGCAATCAGCCCCAGCATTTT.

CDR3 nucleotide sequence: TGTGCCAGCTCCCCGGGTCTAGGTAGTGAAAAACTGTTTTTT. This codes for CASSPGLGSEKLFF. The chain couples TRBV11-2 to TRBJ1-4; D unresolved. CDR1 is SGHAT, CDR2 FQNNGV, per germline. Trimming pared 8 bases from V and 7 bases from J, leaving 17 bases between. This CDR3 is 14 amino acids long.

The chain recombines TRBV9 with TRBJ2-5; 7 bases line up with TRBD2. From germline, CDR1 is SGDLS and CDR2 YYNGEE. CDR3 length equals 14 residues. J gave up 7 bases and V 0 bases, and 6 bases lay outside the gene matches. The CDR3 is CASSVGSGVATQYF. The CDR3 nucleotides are TGTGCCAGCAGCGTAGGGAGCGGGGTGGCGACCCAGTACTTC. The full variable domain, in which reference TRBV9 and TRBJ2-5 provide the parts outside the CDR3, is DSGVTQTPKHLITATGQRVTLRCSPRSGDLSVYWYQQSLDQGLQFLIQYYNGEERAKGNILERFSAQQFPDLHSELNLSSLELGDSALYFCASSVGSGVATQYFGPGTRLLVL.

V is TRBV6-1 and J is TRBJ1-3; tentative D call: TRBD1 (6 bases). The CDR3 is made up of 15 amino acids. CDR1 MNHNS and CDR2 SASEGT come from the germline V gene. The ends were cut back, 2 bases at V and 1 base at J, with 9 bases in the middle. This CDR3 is CASSEQGFSGNTIYF. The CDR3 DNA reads TGTGCCAGCAGTGAACAGGGGTTTTCTGGAAACACCATATATTTT.

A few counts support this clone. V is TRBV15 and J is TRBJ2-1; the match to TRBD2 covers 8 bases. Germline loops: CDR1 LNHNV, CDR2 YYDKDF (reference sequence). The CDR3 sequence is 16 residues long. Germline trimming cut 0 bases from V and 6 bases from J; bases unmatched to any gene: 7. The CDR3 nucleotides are TGTGCCACCAGCAGAGATCTAGCGGGTACCACCAATGAGCAGTTCTTC. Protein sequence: CATSRDLAGTTNEQFF.

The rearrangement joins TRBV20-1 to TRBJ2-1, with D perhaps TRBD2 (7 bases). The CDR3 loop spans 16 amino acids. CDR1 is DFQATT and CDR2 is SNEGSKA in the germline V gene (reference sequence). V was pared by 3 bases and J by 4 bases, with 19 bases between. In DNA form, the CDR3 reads TGCAGTGCTAGTCCTACGCGGGGGCTTACTTACAATGAGCAGTTCTTC. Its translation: CSASPTRGLTYNEQFF.

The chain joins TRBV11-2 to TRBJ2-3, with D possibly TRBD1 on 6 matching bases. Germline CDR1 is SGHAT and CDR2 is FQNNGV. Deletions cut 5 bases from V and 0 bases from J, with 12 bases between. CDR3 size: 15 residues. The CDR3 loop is CASSLQGLSTDTQYF. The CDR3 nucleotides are TGTGCCAGCAGCCTACAGGGTTTAAGCACAGATACGCAGTATTTT.

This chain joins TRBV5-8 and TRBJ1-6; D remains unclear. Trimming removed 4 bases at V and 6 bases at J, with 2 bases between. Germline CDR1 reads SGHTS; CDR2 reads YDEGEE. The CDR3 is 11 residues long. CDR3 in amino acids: CASSRNSPLHF. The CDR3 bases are TGTGCCAGCAGCCGTAATTCACCCCTCCACTTT.

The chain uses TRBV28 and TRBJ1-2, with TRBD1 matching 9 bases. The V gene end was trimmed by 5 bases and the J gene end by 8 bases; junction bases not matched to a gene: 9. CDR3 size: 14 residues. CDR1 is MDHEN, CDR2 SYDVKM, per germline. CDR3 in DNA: TGTGCCAGCAGTCAGGCCGGGACAGGGAGCGGCTACACCTTC. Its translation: CASSQAGTGSGYTF.

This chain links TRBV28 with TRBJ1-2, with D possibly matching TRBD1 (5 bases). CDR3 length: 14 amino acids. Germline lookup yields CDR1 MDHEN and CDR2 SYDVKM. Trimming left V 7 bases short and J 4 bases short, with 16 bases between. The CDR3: CASTQGKDLYGYTF. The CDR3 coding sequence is TGTGCCAGCACCCAGGGTAAAGATCTCTATGGCTACACCTTC.

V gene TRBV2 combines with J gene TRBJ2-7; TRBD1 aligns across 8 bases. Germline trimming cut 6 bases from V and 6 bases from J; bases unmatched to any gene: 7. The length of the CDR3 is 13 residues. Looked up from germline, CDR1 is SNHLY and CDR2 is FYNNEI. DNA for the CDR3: TGTGCCAGCAGGGGCTTGACAGGGGTCGAGCAGTACTTC. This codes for CASRGLTGVEQYF.

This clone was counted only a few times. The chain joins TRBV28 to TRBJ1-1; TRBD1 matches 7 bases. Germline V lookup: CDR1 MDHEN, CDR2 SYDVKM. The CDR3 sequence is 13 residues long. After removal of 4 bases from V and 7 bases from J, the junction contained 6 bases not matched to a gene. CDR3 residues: CASSSQGRSEAFF. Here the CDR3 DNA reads TGTGCCAGCAGTTCACAGGGGAGGAGTGAAGCTTTCTTT.

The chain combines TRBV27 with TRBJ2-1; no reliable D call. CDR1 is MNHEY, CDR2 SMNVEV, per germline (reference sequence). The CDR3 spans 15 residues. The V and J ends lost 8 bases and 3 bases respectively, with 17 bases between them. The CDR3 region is CASSLPDSLYNEQFF. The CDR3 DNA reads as TGTGCCAGCTCTCTCCCAGACTCCCTCTACAATGAGCAGTTCTTC.

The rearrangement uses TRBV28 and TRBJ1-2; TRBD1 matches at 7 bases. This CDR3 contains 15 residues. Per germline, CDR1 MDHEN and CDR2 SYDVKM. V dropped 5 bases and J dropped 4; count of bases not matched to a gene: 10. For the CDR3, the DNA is TGTGCCAGCAGTACGACAGGGTGGAAGAGCTATGGCTACACCTTC. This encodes CASSTTGWKSYGYTF.

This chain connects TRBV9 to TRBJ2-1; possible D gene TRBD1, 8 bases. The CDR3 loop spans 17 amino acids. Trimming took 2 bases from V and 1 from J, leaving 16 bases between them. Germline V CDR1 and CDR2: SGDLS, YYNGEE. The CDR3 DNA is TGTGCCAGCAGCGTCCGACAGGGGAGGGGATCCTACAATGAGCAGTTCTTC. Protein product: CASSVRQGRGSYNEQFF.

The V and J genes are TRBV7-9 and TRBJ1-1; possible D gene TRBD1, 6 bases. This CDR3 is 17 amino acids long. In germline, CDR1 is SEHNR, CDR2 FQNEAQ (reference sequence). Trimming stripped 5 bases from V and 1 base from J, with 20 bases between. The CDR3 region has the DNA TGTGCCAGCAGCCAGGGGACCACCTATTTAACGAACACTGAAGCTTTCTTT. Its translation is CASSQGTTYLTNTEAFF.

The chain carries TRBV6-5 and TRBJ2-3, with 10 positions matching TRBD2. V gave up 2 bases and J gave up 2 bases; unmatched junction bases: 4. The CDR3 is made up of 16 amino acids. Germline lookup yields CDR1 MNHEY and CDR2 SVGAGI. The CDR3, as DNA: TGTGCCAGCAGTTACGGGACTAGCGCACCCACAGATACGCAGTATTTT. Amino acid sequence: CASSYGTSAPTDTQYF.

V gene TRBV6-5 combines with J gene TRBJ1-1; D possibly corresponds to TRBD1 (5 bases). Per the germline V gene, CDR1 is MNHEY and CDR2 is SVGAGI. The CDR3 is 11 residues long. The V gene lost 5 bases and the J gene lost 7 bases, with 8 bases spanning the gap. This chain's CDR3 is CASSRTGEAFF. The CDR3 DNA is TGTGCCAGCAGTAGAACAGGTGAAGCTTTCTTT.

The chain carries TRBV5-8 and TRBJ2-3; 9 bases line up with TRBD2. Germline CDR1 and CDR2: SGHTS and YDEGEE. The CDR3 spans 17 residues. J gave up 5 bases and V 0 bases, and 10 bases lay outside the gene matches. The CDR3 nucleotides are TGTGCCAGCAGCTTGGTTGCGGCGGCGGGGGGGAGAGATACGCAGTATTTT. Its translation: CASSLVAAAGGRDTQYF.

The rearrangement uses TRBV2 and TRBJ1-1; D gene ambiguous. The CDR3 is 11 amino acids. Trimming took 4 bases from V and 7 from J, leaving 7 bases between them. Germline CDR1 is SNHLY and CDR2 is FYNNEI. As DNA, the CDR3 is TGTGCCAGCAGTGTTGCAGTTGAAGCTTTCTTT. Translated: CASSVAVEAFF.

The CDR3 DNA follows: TGTGCCAGCAGCTCCCCTCTGGAGGAGACCCAGTACTTC. Translation: CASSSPLEETQYF. The chain combines TRBV9 with TRBJ2-5, with unresolved D. CDR3 length equals 13 residues. Deletions cut 4 bases from V and 5 bases from J, with 12 bases between. In germline, CDR1 is SGDLS, CDR2 YYNGEE.

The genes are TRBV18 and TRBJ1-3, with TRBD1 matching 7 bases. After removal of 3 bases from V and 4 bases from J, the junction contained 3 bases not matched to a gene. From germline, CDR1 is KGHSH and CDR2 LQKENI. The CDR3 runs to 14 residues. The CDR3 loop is CASSPGQDGNTIYF. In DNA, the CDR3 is TGTGCCAGCTCACCCGGACAGGACGGAAACACCATATATTTT.